A selection of T cell receptor beta chains follows, all from one sample in a study of blood T cell repertoires in COVID-19. TCRdb's table, derived via immunoSEQ multiplex PCR, lists solely in-frame clones and lacks some. In the table there are 100,000 to 150,000 clones, 75% to 90% of which are singletons. Sequencing used peripheral blood. The receptors were gathered from a woman in her sixties or seventies with acute or convalescent COVID-19. The CDR3 runs from the conserved cysteine through the conserved F or W. D genes are given only for firm matches. A row's size may be missing; if present it is once, few, many or a size class.

d_call,clone_size,j_call,v_call,cdr3_aa,cdr3_nt
.,.,TRBJ2-7,TRBV7-9,CASSLPRGAIDEQYF,TGTGCCAGCAGCTTACCACGGGGGGCAATAGACGAGCAGTACTTC
TRBD1,.,TRBJ1-5,TRBV19,CATQQGNQPQHF,TGTGCCACTCAACAGGGGAATCAGCCCCAGCATTTT
TRBD1,once,TRBJ1-2,TRBV5-1,CASSLEGQEGYTF,TGCGCCAGCAGCTTGGAAGGACAGGAAGGCTACACCTTC
TRBD1,.,TRBJ1-5,TRBV27,CASKPSLGGPIQPQHF,TGTGCCAGCAAACCCTCCTTAGGGGGCCCAATTCAGCCCCAGCATTTT
.,.,TRBJ1-2,TRBV27,CASRAGDSGYTF,TGTGCCAGCAGAGCCGGGGATTCGGGCTACACCTTC
.,.,TRBJ2-3,TRBV3-1/TRBV3-2,CASSQFPREDTQYF,TGTGCCAGCAGCCAATTCCCCCGGGAAGATACGCAGTATTTT
.,.,TRBJ2-5,TRBV18,CASSPKVGETQYF,TGTGCCAGCTCACCAAAAGTCGGGGAGACCCAGTACTTC
.,.,TRBJ2-3,TRBV13,CASSLGWQGSQYF,TGTGCCAGCAGCTTAGGCTGGCAGGGATCGCAGTATTTT
.,.,TRBJ1-5,TRBV12-3/TRBV12-4,CASTEGGQPQHF,TGTGCCAGCACGGAGGGTGGACAGCCCCAGCATTTT
.,.,TRBJ1-1,TRBV6-4,CASTGDTEAFF,TGTGCCAGCACGGGGGACACTGAAGCTTTCTTT
.,.,TRBJ1-1,TRBV4-1,CASSQVRSRGSEAFF,TGCGCCAGCAGCCAAGTGCGGTCGCGGGGGTCTGAAGCTTTCTTT
.,.,TRBJ1-1,TRBV4-1,CASSQGQENTEAFF,TGCGCCAGCAGCCAAGGACAGGAGAACACTGAAGCTTTCTTT
.,.,TRBJ2-5,TRBV18,CASSPVYPGSETQYF,TGTGCCAGCTCACCAGTCTATCCGGGGTCAGAGACCCAGTACTTC
.,.,TRBJ2-5,TRBV15,CATSREFRGAQYF,TGTGCCACCAGCAGGGAATTCCGCGGGGCCCAGTACTTC
.,.,TRBJ2-6,TRBV5-5,CASSQPRAGANVLTF,TGTGCCAGCAGCCAGCCACGGGCTGGGGCCAACGTCCTGACTTTC
TRBD1,.,TRBJ1-2,TRBV27,CASKFFGQGEDGYTF,TGTGCCAGCAAGTTTTTTGGACAGGGGGAGGATGGCTACACCTTC
.,.,TRBJ1-4,TRBV30,CAWSTVPNEKLFF,TGTGCCTGGAGTACGGTTCCTAATGAAAAACTGTTTTTT
TRBD1,.,TRBJ1-1,TRBV18,CASSPPRGNQNTEAFF,TGTGCCAGCTCACCACCCAGGGGGAACCAGAACACTGAAGCTTTCTTT
.,.,TRBJ2-5,TRBV6-5,CASSHPSTETQYF,TGTGCCAGCAGCCACCCCTCTACCGAGACCCAGTACTTC
.,.,TRBJ1-1,TRBV10-3,CAMAGTLNTEAFF,TGTGCCATGGCGGGGACCCTGAACACTGAAGCTTTCTTT
TRBD1,.,TRBJ2-7,TRBV2,CATCPGQLYEQYF,TGTGCCACTTGTCCGGGACAGCTCTACGAGCAGTACTTC
.,.,TRBJ1-4,TRBV2,CASSEEAGEKLFF,TGTGCCAGCAGTGAGGAGGCCGGGGAAAAACTGTTTTTT
.,.,TRBJ1-5,TRBV6-2/TRBV6-3,CASSYRGRTEQPQHF,TGTGCCAGCAGTTACCGTGGGAGGACGGAGCAGCCCCAGCATTTT
TRBD2,.,TRBJ2-1,TRBV7-2,CASSLGLAGYSEQFF,TGTGCCAGCAGCTTAGGTCTAGCGGGGTACAGTGAGCAGTTCTTC
.,.,TRBJ2-7,TRBV7-9,CASSPPSTSFSYEQYF,TGTGCCAGCAGCCCACCTAGCACCTCTTTCTCCTACGAGCAGTACTTC
TRBD1,.,TRBJ2-5,TRBV19,CASSTQGAQETQYF,TGTGCCAGTAGTACTCAGGGGGCTCAAGAGACCCAGTACTTC
TRBD2,.,TRBJ2-7,TRBV4-2,CASSLRTSGGYEQYF,TGTGCCAGCAGCTTAAGGACTAGCGGGGGGTACGAGCAGTACTTC